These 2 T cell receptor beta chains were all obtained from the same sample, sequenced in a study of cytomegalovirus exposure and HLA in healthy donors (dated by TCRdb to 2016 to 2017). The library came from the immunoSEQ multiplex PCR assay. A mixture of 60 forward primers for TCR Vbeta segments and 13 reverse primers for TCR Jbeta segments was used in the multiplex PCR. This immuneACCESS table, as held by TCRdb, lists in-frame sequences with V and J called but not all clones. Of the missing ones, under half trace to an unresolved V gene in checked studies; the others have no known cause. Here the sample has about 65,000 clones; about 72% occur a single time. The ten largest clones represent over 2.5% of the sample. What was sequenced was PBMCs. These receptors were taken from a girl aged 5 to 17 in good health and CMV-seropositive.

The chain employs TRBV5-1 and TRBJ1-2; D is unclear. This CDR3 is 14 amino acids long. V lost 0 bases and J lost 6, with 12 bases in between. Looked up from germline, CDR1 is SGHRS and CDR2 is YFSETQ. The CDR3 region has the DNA TGCGCCAGCAGCTTGGGACAAGGTGCAAATGGCTACACCTTC. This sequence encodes CASSLGQGANGYTF.

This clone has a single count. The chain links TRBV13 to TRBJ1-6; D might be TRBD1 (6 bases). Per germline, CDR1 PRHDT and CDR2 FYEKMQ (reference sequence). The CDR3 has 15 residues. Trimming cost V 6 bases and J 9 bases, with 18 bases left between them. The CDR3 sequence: CASRPTGGRGSPLHF. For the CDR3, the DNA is TGTGCCAGCAGACCGACGGGGGGCAGGGGTTCACCCCTCCACTTT.